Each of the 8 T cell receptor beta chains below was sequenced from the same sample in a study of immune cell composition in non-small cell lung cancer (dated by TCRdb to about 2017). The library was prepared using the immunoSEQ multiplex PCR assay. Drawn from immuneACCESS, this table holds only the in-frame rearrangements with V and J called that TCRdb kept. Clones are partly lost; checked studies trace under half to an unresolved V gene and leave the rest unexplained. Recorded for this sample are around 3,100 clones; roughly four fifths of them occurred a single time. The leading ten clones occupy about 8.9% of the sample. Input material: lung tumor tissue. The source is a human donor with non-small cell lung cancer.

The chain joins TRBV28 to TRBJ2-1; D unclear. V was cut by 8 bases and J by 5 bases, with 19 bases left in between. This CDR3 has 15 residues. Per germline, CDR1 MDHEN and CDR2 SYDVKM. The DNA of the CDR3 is TGTGCCAGCTCTACCTACGGTTCCCAAGACAATGAGCAGTTCTTC. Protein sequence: CASSTYGSQDNEQFF.

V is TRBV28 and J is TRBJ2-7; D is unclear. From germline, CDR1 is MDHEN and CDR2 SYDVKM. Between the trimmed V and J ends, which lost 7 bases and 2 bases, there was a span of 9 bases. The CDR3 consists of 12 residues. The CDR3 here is CASNLPAYEQYF. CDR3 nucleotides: TGTGCCAGCAACCTTCCGGCCTACGAGCAGTACTTC.

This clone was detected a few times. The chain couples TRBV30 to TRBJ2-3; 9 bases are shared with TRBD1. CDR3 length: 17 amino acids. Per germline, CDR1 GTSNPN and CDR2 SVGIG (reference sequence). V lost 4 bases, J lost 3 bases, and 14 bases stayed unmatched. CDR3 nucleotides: TGTGCCTGGAAATACCTTATAACAGGGGGCGCGACAGATACGCAGTATTTT. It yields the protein CAWKYLITGGATDTQYF.

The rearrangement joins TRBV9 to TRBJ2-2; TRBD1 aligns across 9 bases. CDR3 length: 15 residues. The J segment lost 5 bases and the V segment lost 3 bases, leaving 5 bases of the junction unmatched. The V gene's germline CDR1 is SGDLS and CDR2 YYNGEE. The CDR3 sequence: CASSARQGVTGELFF. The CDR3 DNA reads TGTGCCAGCAGCGCTAGACAGGGGGTAACCGGGGAGCTGTTTTTT.

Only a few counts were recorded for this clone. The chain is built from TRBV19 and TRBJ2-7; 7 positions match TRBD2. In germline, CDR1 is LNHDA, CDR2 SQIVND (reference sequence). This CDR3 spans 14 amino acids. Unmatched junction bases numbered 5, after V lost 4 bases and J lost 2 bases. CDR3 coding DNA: TGTGCCAGTAGTACTTCGGGGGGAACCTACGAGCAGTACTTC. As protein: CASSTSGGTYEQYF.

The CDR3 protein is CSGTSGAVGNEQYF. In DNA, the CDR3 is TGCAGCGGGACTAGCGGGGCCGTGGGGAACGAGCAGTACTTC. The chain couples TRBV29-1 to TRBJ2-7; the match to TRBD2 covers 12 bases. The CDR3 is made up of 14 amino acids. From germline, CDR1 is SQVTM and CDR2 ANQGSEA. V trimming: 7 bases; J trimming: 5 bases; junction bases outside the gene matches: 9.

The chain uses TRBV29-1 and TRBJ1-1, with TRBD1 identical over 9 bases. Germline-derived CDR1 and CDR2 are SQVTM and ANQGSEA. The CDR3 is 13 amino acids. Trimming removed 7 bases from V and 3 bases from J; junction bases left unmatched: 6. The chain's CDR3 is CSAAGQGYTEAFF. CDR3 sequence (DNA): TGCAGCGCCGCTGGACAGGGGTACACTGAAGCTTTCTTT.

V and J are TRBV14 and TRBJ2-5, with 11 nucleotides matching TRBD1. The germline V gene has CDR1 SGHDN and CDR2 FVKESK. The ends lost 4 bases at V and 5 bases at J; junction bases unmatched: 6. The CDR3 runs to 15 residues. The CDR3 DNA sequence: TGTGCCAGCAGCCGGTGGACAGGGGGCGTGGAGACCCAGTACTTC. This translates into CASSRWTGGVETQYF. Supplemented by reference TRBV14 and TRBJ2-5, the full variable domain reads EAGVTQFPSHSVIEKGQTVTLRCDPISGHDNLYWYRRVMGKEIKFLLHFVKESKQDESGMPNNRFLAERTGGTYSTLKVQPAELEDSGVYFCASSRWTGGVETQYFGPGTRLLVL.